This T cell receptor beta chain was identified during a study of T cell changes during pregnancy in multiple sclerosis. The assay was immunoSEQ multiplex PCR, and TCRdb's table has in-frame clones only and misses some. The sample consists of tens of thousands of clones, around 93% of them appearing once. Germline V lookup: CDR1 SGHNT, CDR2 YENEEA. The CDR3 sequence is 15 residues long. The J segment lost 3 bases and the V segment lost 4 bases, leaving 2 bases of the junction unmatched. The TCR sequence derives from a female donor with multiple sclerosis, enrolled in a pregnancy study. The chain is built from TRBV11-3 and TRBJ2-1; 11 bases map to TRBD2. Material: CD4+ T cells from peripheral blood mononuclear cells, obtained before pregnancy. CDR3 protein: CASSSTSGSYNEQFF. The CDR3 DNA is TGTGCCAGCAGCTCAACTAGCGGGAGCTACAATGAGCAGTTCTTC.